Listed below are T cell receptor beta chains from one sample, sequenced in a study of Ad26.COV2.S vaccination and SARS-CoV-2 variants. Produced via immunoSEQ multiplex PCR; TCRdb's table is partial and in-frame only. The sample shows under 150,000 clones, 86% of them seen only once. Sequences were derived from peripheral blood, sampled after recovery from COVID-19. Source of these receptors: a human donor who had recovered from COVID-19. Each CDR3 is given with its conserved first and last residue. The D gene is left open where the match is weak. A clone size is listed for some rows: how often the clone was seen (once, few, many), or a class if it is expanded.

>TRBD1|TRBV6-5|.|TRBJ2-1
TGTGCCAGCGCCAACCGGGACAGGAACTACAATGAGCAGTTCTTC
CASANRDRNYNEQFF
>.|TRBV28|.|TRBJ2-1
TGTGCCAGCAGTAACTTGGGTAAAGAAGGTGGTGAGCAGTTCTTC
CASSNLGKEGGEQFF
>.|TRBV11-2|.|TRBJ2-3
TGTGCCAGCAGCTTAGATTTTGGGGGTACGCAGTATTTT
CASSLDFGGTQYF
>.|TRBV19|.|TRBJ1-5
TGTGCCAGTACCACGGCAGGGGTTCAGCCCCAGCATTTT
CASTTAGVQPQHF
>.|TRBV2|.|TRBJ2-3
TGTGCCAGCAGGGGGGGCGGGCCGGTCACAGATACGCAGTATTTT
CASRGGGPVTDTQYF
>TRBD1|TRBV25-1|.|TRBJ1-6
TGTGCCAGCATGCCCCCGGGACAGGCTTCTCCGGTCCACTTT
CASMPPGQASPVHF
>.|TRBV9|.|TRBJ2-6
TGTGCCAGCAGCCCCCGTCACAGATCCTCTGGGGCCAACGTCCTGACTTTC
CASSPRHRSSGANVLTF
>TRBD1|TRBV4-3|.|TRBJ1-6
TGCGCCAGCAGCCAGTCTATACCGGGACAGGGGCTCCGTTTATATAATTCACCCCTCCACTTT
CASSQSIPGQGLRLYNSPLHF
>.|TRBV27|.|TRBJ1-2
TGTGCCAGCAGTCCCTCCTTGGGAGGGTTTGGCTACACCTTC
CASSPSLGGFGYTF
>.|TRBV7-9|.|TRBJ2-3
TGTGCCAGCAGCCAAGCCGGACTGGCCCTCTCAGATACGCAGTATTTT
CASSQAGLALSDTQYF
>.|TRBV27|.|TRBJ2-3
TGTGCCAGCAGTGCCAGTCGGGACTCCCTCACCCATCGGACGCAGTATTTT
CASSASRDSLTHRTQYF
>TRBD1|TRBV30|few|TRBJ1-3
TGTGCCTGGAACCCGGGACAGCGCTCTGGAAACACCATATATTTT
CAWNPGQRSGNTIYF
>.|TRBV7-9|.|TRBJ2-7
TGTGCCAGCAGCCGCGCGGGGCCCTACGAGCAGTACTTC
CASSRAGPYEQYF
>.|TRBV6-1|.|TRBJ2-3
TGTGCCAGCAGTGAAAGTACGGGGGGCTACACAGATACGCAGTATTTT
CASSESTGGYTDTQYF
>TRBD1|TRBV20-1|.|TRBJ1-1
TGCAGTGCGGAACAGGGGGATGAAGCTTTCTTT
CSAEQGDEAFF
>.|TRBV19|.|TRBJ1-2
TGTGCCAGTAGTCGGGGAGGCGCCCCTAACTATGGCTACACCTTC
CASSRGGAPNYGYTF
>.|TRBV12-3/TRBV12-4|.|TRBJ1-5
TGTGCGACCTCCGGGGTTGGCAATCAGCCCCAGCATTTT
CATSGVGNQPQHF
>.|TRBV30|.|TRBJ1-1
TGTGCCTGGAGTGGGGGAAGTGAAGCTTTCTTT
CAWSGGSEAFF
>TRBD1|TRBV6-2/TRBV6-3|few|TRBJ2-2
TGTGCCAGCAGTGAGGGACAGGGGATAAACACCGGGGAGCTGTTTTTT
CASSEGQGINTGELFF
>TRBD2|TRBV7-6|.|TRBJ2-3
TGTGCCAGCAGCTTAAGAGGGGGAGCGGGGGCCAACACAGATACGCAGTATTTT
CASSLRGGAGANTDTQYF
>TRBD1|TRBV10-3|.|TRBJ1-1
TGTGCCATCAGTGAACCCGGGACAGGGATAATGAACACTGAAGCTTTCTTT
CAISEPGTGIMNTEAFF
>.|TRBV28|.|TRBJ1-2
TGTGCCAGCAGCCTCGGACAGTCTTATGGCTACACCTTC
CASSLGQSYGYTF
>TRBD1|TRBV6-6|.|TRBJ2-3
TGTGCCAGCAAGCCCGGGACAGGGACAGATACGCAGTATTTT
CASKPGTGTDTQYF
>.|TRBV25-1|.|TRBJ1-5
TGTGCCAGCAGTGGGTCTGGGGGCAGGGGAAGCAATCAGCCCCAGCATTTT
CASSGSGGRGSNQPQHF
>TRBD2|TRBV4-3|.|TRBJ2-1
TGCGCCAGCAGCCCATGTGCCGGGGGGGCCCTTTACAATGAGCAGTTCTTC
CASSPCAGGALYNEQFF
>.|TRBV7-6|once|TRBJ2-1
TGTGCCAGCAGCTGGTCCGGGACCGACAATGAGCAGTTCTTC
CASSWSGTDNEQFF
>TRBD2|TRBV5-4|.|TRBJ2-3
TGTGCCAGCAGTACGGGACTAGCGATATGGGCAGGAGATACGCAGTATTTT
CASSTGLAIWAGDTQYF
>.|TRBV20-1|.|TRBJ1-1
TGCAGGGCCTGGGGTACTGAAGCTTTCTTT
CRAWGTEAFF
>.|TRBV2|.|TRBJ1-6
TGTGCCGCGGGGCAGGGAAGGGCAAATTCACCCCTCCACTTT
CAAGQGRANSPLHF
>.|TRBV28|.|TRBJ2-6
TGTGCCAGCAGCCCTTCAGGGAAAGGGGCCAACGTCCTGACTTTC
CASSPSGKGANVLTF
>TRBD2|TRBV7-2|.|TRBJ2-7
TGTGCCAGCAGCTTAGTTAGCGGGAGCTCCTACGAGCAGTACTTC
CASSLVSGSSYEQYF
>.|TRBV7-8|.|TRBJ2-1
TGTGCCAGCAGCTTAGGTCGGGGGCTCTACAATGAGCAGTTCTTC
CASSLGRGLYNEQFF
>.|TRBV5-4|.|TRBJ1-1
TGTGCCAGCAGCTTGGGTCAGATGAACACTGAAGCTTTCTTT
CASSLGQMNTEAFF
>.|TRBV28|few|TRBJ2-2
TGTGCCAGCAGTTTGTCCACCGGGGAGCTGTTTTTT
CASSLSTGELFF
>.|TRBV5-6|.|TRBJ2-5
TGTGCCAGCAGCGGACCCTCAAAAGAGACCCAGTACTTC
CASSGPSKETQYF
>.|TRBV5-1|.|TRBJ1-1
TGCGCCAGCAGCGCGGACAGTAAGACTGAAGCTTTCTTT
CASSADSKTEAFF
>.|TRBV19|once|TRBJ1-2
TGTGCCAGTACCAGCTCTTGGGCAGTTGACTATGGCTACACCTTC
CASTSSWAVDYGYTF
>.|TRBV5-5|once|TRBJ1-2
TGTGCCAGCAGCTTGGGCAGAATATATGGCTACACCTTC
CASSLGRIYGYTF
>TRBD2|TRBV5-4|.|TRBJ2-7
TGTGCCAGCAACCCGACAGGACTAGCGGGCGAGCAGTACTTC
CASNPTGLAGEQYF
>TRBD1|TRBV7-2|.|TRBJ2-5
TGTGCCAGCAGCTCAGAGGACAGGGCCAAAGAGACCCAGTACTTC
CASSSEDRAKETQYF
>.|TRBV2|few|TRBJ1-5
TGTGCCAGCAGTGAAGCGGGGGGATCGAGGCAGCCCCAGCATTTT
CASSEAGGSRQPQHF
>.|TRBV24-1|.|TRBJ2-3
TGTGCCACCAGTAGGGCGCCGACAGATACGCAGTATTTT
CATSRAPTDTQYF